This T cell receptor (beta chain) derives from a study of T cell responses to AZD1222 COVID-19 vaccine. Some clones are missing from TCRdb's copy, which holds only in-frame ones; the method was immunoSEQ multiplex PCR. The sample holds under 120,000 clones, more than 85% seen once. Study-wide results and caveats: The donors showed a predominance of white British ancestry and of females, with possible underestimation of clonal diversity.

In regard to this clone: Its specificity is not known.

The sample here was peripheral blood, taken on day 0 of AZD1222 vaccination. The sequence was obtained from an adult in good health.

DNA of the CDR3: TGTGCCAGCCAGGCCGGGGAGCTGTTTTTT. It codes for CASQAGELFF. The rearrangement uses TRBV25-1 and TRBJ2-2; no clear D. The CDR3 runs 10 residues. Germline assignment: CDR1 MGHDK and CDR2 SYGVNS. The V end lost 8 bases, the J end lost 6 bases, and 4 bases lay between the germline ends.